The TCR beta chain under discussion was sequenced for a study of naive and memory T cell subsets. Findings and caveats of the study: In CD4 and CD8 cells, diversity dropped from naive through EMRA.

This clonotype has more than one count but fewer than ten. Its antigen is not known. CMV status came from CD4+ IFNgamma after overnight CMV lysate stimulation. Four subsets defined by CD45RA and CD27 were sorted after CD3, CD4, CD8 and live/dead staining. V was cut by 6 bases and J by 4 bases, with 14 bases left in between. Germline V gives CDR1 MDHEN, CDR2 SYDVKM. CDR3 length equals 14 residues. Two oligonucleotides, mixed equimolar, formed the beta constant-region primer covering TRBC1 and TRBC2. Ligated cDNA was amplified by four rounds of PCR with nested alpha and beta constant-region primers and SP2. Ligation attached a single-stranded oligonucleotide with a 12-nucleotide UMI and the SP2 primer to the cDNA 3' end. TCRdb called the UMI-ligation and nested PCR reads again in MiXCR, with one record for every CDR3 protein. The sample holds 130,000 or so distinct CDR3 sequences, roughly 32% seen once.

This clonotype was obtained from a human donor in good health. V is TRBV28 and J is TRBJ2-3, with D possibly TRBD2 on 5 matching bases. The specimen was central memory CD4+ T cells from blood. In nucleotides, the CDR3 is TGTGCCAGCAGGGAAGGGAGAACCTCAGATACGCAGTATTTT. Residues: CASREGRTSDTQYF.